These T cell receptor beta chains were read from a single sample in a study of CD8+ T cells in alopecia areata. Libraries were prepared by immunoSEQ multiplex PCR; TCRdb keeps only in-frame clonotypes and omits some of them. The sample contains over 150,000 clones, 55% to 70% of which appear only once. The source material was CD4+ T cells sorted from blood, sampled at week 24, from a patient treated with tofacitinib. These receptors all come from a human donor with alopecia areata. Both conserved end residues are part of each CDR3. Fields, in order: V gene, J gene, CDR3 protein.

TRBV9,TRBJ2-7,CAEIITSGRAKSSEQYF
TRBV29-1,TRBJ2-5,CSAPLAGGPGEETQYF
TRBV7-2,TRBJ2-2,CASAQNLGGPRTGELFF
TRBV19,TRBJ2-6,CASSTISSGANVLTF
TRBV28,TRBJ1-2,CASSLINYGYTF
TRBV18,TRBJ2-4,CASSPVAGAGNIQYF
TRBV7-6,TRBJ2-2,CASSLTGELFF
TRBV9,TRBJ1-2,CASSVVQGHGYTF
TRBV28,TRBJ2-7,CASSLPGYEQYF
TRBV29-1,TRBJ2-7,CSVVLTDEQYF
TRBV29-1,TRBJ2-1,CSEQLAANEQFF
TRBV5-1,TRBJ2-5,CASSREDRETQYF
TRBV6-5,TRBJ2-7,CATQRESNSYEQYF
TRBV5-6,TRBJ1-1,CASSWDTEAFF
TRBV25-1,TRBJ2-5,CASSAGSRETQYF
TRBV19,TRBJ2-6,CASMHSGANVLTF
TRBV30,TRBJ2-5,CAWSTGTGVETQYF
TRBV6-5,TRBJ1-3,CASSGTGVGNTIYF
TRBV7-3,TRBJ2-5,CASSLKGSGQETQYF
TRBV5-1,TRBJ1-5,CASSLEGTGNQPQHF
TRBV20-1,TRBJ1-1,CSAKPYTEAFF
TRBV6-6,TRBJ1-2,CASSPPGTGGYGYTF
TRBV29-1,TRBJ2-7,CSATLGLAGGFEQYF
TRBV7-2,TRBJ2-3,CASSPGTERGDTQYF
TRBV6-5,TRBJ2-7,CASRSPFSYEQYF
TRBV10-3,TRBJ2-1,CATTPDNKYNEQFF
TRBV28,TRBJ2-7,CASRLTANYEQYF
TRBV12-5,TRBJ1-1,CASGPGPGSLVTEAFF
TRBV5-4,TRBJ1-2,CASSSDSYGYTF
TRBV6-8,TRBJ2-7,CASRDFRYEQYF
TRBV28,TRBJ1-1,CASSLRVDTEAFF
TRBV10-3,TRBJ1-2,CAISEVRQGTGYTF
TRBV6-5,TRBJ2-2,CASSFTGTGELFF
TRBV5-1,TRBJ2-2,CASSINTGQGSGELFF
TRBV29-1,TRBJ1-5,CSVSLGQGPNQPQHF
TRBV19,TRBJ1-5,CASSPILGGQPQHF
TRBV30,TRBJ2-7,CAWTTGYNRDEQYF
TRBV25-1,TRBJ2-1,CASRGTGYYNEQFF
TRBV20-1,TRBJ2-7,CSAGRENEQYF
TRBV5-4,TRBJ2-2,CASSRIVTLDSGELFF
TRBV9,TRBJ2-7,CASSVASGRDYEQYF
TRBV7-3,TRBJ2-2,CARSNGELFF
TRBV7-2,TRBJ1-5,CASSLAGGNQPQHF
TRBV29-1,TRBJ2-5,CSVLIVGGTQYF
TRBV19,TRBJ1-2,CASSSQPTGFPRYTF
TRBV2,TRBJ2-1,CASGRDGNEQFF
TRBV19,TRBJ1-1,CASAMDRDTEAFF
TRBV11-2,TRBJ2-7,CASSPLAQEQYF
TRBV9,TRBJ1-2,CASSSGTGKNPGYTF
TRBV29-1,TRBJ2-7,CSVVGGAYEQYF
TRBV29-1,TRBJ1-2,CSILGGDRGRGYTF
TRBV2,TRBJ2-7,CASSRDSLNEQYF
TRBV6-5,TRBJ1-5,CASRGTALDQPQHF
TRBV27,TRBJ1-5,CASSFPTGPQHF
TRBV14,TRBJ2-2,CASSPLVDTGELFF
TRBV6-1,TRBJ1-1,CASSAGVNTEAFF
TRBV9,TRBJ1-5,CASSTGDRDSNQPQHF
TRBV15,TRBJ2-7,CATSPRDRGLAGGSYEQYF
TRBV30,TRBJ1-1,CAWRYRRMNTEAFF